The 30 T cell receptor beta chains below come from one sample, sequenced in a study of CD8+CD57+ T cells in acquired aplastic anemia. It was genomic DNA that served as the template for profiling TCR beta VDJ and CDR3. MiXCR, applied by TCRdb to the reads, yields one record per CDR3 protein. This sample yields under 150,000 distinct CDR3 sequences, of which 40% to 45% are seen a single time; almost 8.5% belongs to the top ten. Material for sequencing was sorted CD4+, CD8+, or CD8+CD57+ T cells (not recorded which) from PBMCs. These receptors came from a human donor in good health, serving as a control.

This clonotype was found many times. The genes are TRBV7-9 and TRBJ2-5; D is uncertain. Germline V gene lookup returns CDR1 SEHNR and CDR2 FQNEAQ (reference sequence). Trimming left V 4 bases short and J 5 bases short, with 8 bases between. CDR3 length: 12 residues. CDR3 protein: CASSSLGETQYF. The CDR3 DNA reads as TGTGCCAGCAGCTCATTGGGGGAGACCCAGTACTTC.

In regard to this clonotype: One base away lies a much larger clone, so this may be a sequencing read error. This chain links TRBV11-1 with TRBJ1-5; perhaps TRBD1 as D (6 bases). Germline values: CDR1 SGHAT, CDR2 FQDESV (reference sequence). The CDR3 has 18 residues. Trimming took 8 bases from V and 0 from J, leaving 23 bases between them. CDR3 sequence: CASGQSVRGGDSNQPQHF. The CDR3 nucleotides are TGTGCCAGCGGCCAGAGTGTCCGAGGGGGAGATAGCAATCAGCCCCAGCATTTT.

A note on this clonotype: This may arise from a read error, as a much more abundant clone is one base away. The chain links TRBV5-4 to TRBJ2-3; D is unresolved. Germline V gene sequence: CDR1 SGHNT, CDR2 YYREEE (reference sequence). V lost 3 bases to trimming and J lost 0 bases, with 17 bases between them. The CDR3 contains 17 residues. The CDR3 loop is CASSSGRSLLSTDTQYF. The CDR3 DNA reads TGTGCCAGCAGCTCGGGTCGGTCGCTCCTTAGCACAGATACGCAGTATTTT.

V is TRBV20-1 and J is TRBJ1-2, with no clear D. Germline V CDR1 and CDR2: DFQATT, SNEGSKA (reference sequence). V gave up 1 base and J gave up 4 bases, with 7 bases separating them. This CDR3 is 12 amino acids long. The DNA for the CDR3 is TGCAGTGCTAGAGTTCAGTCCTATGGCTACACCTTC. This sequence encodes CSARVQSYGYTF.

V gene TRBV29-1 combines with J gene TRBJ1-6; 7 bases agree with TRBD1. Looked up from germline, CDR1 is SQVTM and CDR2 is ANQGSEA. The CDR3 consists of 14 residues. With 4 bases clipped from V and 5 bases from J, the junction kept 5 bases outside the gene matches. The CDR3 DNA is TGCAGCGTTGCAATGGGACAGAATAATTCACCCCTCCACTTT. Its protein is CSVAMGQNNSPLHF.

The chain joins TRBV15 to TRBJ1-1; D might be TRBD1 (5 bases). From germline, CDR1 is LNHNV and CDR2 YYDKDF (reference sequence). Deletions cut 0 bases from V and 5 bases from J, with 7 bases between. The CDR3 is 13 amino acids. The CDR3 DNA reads TGTGCCACCAGCAGAGAGGGGGGGACTGAAGCTTTCTTT. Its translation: CATSREGGTEAFF. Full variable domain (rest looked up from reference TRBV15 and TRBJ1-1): DAMVIQNPRYQVTQFGKPVTLSCSQTLNHNVMYWYQQKSSQAPKLLFHYYDKDFNNEADTPDNFQSRRPNTSFCFLDIRSPGLGDTAMYLCATSREGGTEAFFGQGTRLTVV.

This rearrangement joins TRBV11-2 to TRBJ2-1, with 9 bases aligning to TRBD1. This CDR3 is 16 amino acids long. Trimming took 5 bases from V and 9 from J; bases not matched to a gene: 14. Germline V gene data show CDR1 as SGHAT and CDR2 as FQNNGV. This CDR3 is CASSPTGTGSKGEQFF. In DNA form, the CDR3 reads TGTGCCAGCAGCCCGACCGGGACAGGGAGTAAAGGTGAGCAGTTCTTC.

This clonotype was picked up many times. CDR3 residues: CASTKAGPNTGELFF. CDR3 nucleotide sequence: TGTGCCAGCACAAAAGCGGGCCCGAACACCGGGGAGCTGTTTTTT. This rearrangement joins TRBV7-9 to TRBJ2-2; D is possibly TRBD2 (6 bases). The CDR3 is 15 residues long. Germline V CDR1 and CDR2: SEHNR, FQNEAQ (reference sequence). Trimming left V 7 bases short and J 0 bases short, with 12 bases between.

The CDR3 sequence is CSVEGGQPPGYTF. CDR3 nucleotides: TGCAGCGTTGAAGGGGGACAGCCTCCTGGCTACACCTTC. The chain has TRBV29-1 and TRBJ1-2; 7 bases are shared with TRBD1. CDR3 length equals 13 residues. V lost 1 base to trimming and J lost 7 bases; unmatched junction nucleotides: 6. Germline lookup yields CDR1 SQVTM and CDR2 ANQGSEA.

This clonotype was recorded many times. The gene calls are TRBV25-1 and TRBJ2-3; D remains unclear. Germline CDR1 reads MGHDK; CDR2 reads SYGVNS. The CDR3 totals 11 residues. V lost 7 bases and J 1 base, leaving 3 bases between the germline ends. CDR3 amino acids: CASKGTDTQYF. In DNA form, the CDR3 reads TGTGCCAGCAAGGGCACAGATACGCAGTATTTT.

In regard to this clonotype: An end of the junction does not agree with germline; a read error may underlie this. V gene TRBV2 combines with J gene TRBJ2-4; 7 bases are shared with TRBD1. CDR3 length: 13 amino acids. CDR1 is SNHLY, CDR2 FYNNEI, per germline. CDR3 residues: CASNYRQGNIQYF. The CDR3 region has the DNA TGTGCCAGCAACTACCGACAGGGAAACATTCAATACTTC.

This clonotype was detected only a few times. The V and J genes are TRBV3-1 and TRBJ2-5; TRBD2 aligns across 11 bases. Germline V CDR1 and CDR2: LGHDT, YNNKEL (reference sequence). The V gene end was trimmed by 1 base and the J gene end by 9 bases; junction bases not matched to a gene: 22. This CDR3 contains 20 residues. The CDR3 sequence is CASSQVLRTSGYTGQGSQYF. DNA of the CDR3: TGTGCCAGCAGCCAAGTTCTTAGGACTAGCGGGTACACCGGTCAAGGGTCCCAGTACTTC.

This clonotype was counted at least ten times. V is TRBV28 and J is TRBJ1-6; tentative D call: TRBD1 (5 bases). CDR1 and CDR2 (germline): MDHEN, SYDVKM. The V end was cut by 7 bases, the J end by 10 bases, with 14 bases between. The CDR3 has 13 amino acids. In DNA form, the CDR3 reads TGTGCCAGCATCGCAGGGAGGAACTCACCCCTCCACTTT. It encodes CASIAGRNSPLHF.

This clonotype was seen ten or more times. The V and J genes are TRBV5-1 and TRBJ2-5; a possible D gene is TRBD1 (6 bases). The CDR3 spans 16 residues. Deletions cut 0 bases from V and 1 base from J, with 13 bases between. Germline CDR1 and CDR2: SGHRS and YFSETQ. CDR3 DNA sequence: TGCGCCAGCAGCTTGGTTCTGGGGGCCACCCAAGAGACCCAGTACTTC. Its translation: CASSLVLGATQETQYF.

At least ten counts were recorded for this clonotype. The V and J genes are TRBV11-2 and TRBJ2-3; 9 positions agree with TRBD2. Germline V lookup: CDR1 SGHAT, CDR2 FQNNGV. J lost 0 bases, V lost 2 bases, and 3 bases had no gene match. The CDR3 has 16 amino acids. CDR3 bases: TGTGCCAGCAGCTTACTCAGCGGGGGGAGCACAGATACGCAGTATTTT. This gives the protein CASSLLSGGSTDTQYF. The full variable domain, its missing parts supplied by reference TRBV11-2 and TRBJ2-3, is EAGVAQSPRYKIIEKRQSVAFWCNPISGHATLYWYQQILGQGPKLLIQFQNNGVVDDSQLPKDRFSAERLKGVDSTLKIQPAKLEDSAVYLCASSLLSGGSTDTQYFGPGTRLTVL.

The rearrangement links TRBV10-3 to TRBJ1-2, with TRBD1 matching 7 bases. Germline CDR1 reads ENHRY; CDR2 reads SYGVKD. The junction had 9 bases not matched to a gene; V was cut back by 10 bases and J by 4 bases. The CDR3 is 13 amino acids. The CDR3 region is CASSQGQIYGYTF. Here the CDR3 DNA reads TGTGCCAGCAGCCAGGGACAGATCTATGGCTACACCTTC.

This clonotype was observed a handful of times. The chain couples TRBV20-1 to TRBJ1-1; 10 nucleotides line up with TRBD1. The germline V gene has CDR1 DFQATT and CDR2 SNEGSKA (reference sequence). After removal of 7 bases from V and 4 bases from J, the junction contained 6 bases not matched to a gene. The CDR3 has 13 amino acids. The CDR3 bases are TGCAGTGTAGACAGGGGGCAAGTCACTGAAGCTTTCTTT. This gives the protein CSVDRGQVTEAFF.

This CDR3 is CASMRGLGEKLFF. CDR3 in DNA: TGTGCCAGCATGAGGGGACTTGGTGAAAAACTGTTTTTT. This chain connects TRBV6-1 to TRBJ1-4; a possible D gene is TRBD1 (5 bases). Trimming took 7 bases from V and 7 from J, leaving 13 bases between them. This CDR3 is built from 13 residues. Germline loops: CDR1 MNHNS, CDR2 SASEGT.

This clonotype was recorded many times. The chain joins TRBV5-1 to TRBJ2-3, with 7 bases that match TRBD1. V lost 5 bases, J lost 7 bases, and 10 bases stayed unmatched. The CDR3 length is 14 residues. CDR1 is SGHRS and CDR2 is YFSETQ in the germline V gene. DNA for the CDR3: TGCGCCAGCAGACCCGGGACAGAGGGTTATACGCAGTATTTT. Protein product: CASRPGTEGYTQYF.

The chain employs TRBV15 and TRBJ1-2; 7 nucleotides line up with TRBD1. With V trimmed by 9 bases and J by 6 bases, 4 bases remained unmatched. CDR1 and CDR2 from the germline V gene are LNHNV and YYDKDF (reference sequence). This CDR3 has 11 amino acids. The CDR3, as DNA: TGTGCCACGTATGGGACAGATGGCTACACCTTC. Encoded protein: CATYGTDGYTF.

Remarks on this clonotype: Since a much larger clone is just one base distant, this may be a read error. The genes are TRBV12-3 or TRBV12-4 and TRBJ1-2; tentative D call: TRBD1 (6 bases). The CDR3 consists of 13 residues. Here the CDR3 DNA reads TGTGCCAGCAGGGGGGGGCAGAGCTATGGCTACGCCTTC. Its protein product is CASRGGQSYGYAF.

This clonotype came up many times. CDR3 in amino acids: CSARGGSLNSPLHF. The CDR3 DNA is TGCAGCGCCCGTGGGGGATCATTGAATTCACCCCTCCACTTT. The chain is built from TRBV20-1 and TRBJ1-6; D might be TRBD1 (5 bases). This CDR3 region has 14 residues. The germline V gene encodes CDR1 DFQATT and CDR2 SNEGSKA (reference sequence).

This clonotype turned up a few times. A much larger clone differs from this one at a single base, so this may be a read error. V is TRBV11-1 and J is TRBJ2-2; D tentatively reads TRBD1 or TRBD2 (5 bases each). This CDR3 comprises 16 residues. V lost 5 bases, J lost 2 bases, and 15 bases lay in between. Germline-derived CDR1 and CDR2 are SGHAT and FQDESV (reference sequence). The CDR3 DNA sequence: TGTGCCAGCAGCCCCATTGAGGGGCGCAACACCGGGGAGCTGTTTTTT. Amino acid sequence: CASSPIEGRNTGELFF.

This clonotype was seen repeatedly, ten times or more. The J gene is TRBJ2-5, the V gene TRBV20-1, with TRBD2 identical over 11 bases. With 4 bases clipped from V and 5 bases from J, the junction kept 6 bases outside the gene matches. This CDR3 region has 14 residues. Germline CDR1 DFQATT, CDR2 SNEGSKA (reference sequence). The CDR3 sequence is CSATLAGGGETQYF. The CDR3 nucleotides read TGCAGTGCTACTTTAGCGGGAGGGGGGGAGACCCAGTACTTC.

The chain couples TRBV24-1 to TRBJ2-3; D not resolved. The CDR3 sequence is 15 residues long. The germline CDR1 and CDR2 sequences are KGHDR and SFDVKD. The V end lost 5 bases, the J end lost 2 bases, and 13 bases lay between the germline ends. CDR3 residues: CATSGLGLFTDTQYF. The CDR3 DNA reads TGTGCCACCAGTGGATTAGGGCTTTTCACAGATACGCAGTATTTT.

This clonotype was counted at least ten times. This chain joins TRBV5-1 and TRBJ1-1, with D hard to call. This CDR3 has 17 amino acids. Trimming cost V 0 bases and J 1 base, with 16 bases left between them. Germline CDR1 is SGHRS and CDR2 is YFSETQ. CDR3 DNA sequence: TGCGCCAGCAGCTTGGCGTATCCCGCTCATCGGAACACTGAAGCTTTCTTT. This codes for CASSLAYPAHRNTEAFF.

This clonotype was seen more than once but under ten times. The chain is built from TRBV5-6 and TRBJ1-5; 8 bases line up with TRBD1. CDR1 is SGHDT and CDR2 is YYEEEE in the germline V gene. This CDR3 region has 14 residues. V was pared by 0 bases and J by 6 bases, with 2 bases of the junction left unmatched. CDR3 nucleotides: TGTGCCAGCAGCTTGGCAGGGGGCAGTCAGCCCCAGCATTTT. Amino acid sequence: CASSLAGGSQPQHF.

The CDR3, as DNA: TGTGCCAGCAGTTTCCTCGGACTAGCGGGGAAAACCTTAGAGCAGTACTTC. It is translated as CASSFLGLAGKTLEQYF. The rearrangement uses TRBV28 and TRBJ2-7, with 12 bases fitting TRBD2. V dropped 3 bases and J dropped 7; count of bases not matched to a gene: 13. Germline CDR1 MDHEN, CDR2 SYDVKM. The CDR3 totals 17 residues.

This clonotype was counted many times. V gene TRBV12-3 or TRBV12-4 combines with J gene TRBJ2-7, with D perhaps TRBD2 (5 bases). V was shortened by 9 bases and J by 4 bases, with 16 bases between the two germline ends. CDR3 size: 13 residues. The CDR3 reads CARQQEELYEQYF. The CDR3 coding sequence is TGTGCCAGGCAGCAGGAGGAACTTTACGAGCAGTACTTC.

The CDR3 DNA reads as TGTGCCAGCAGCGTTGTTGGTGTGAACACCGGGGAGCTGTTTTTT. The encoded protein is CASSVVGVNTGELFF. The chain recombines TRBV14 with TRBJ2-2, with no clear D. Germline CDR1 reads SGHDN; CDR2 reads FVKESK. Deletions cut 5 bases from V and 1 base from J, with 11 bases between. This CDR3 is 15 amino acids long.